Listed below are T cell receptor gamma chains from one sample, sequenced in a study of in vitro expanded adult blood gammadelta T cells. No cognate antigen is known for these TCRs. TCRdb reanalyzed the 5' RACE reads using CATT. In the table there are around 470 gamma-chain clones, roughly 13% of which are singletons. The specimen was gamma-delta T cells from peripheral blood expanded in culture, collected from an in vitro culture stimulated with zoledronate. These receptors all stem from an adult in good health. CDR3s include the opening cysteine and the closing phenylalanine or tryptophan. The order of the fields is J gene, V gene, clone size, CDR3 protein, CDR3 DNA. The size of a clone is reported for some rows only, either as once, few or many, or as a class for expanded clones.

J: TRGJP
V: TRGV9
size: few
CDR3: CALWEDTELGKKIKVF
DNA: TGTGCCTTGTGGGAGGACACAGAGTTGGGCAAAAAAATCAAGGTATTT

J: TRGJP
V: TRGV9
size: large
CDR3: CALWEPVELGKKIKVF
DNA: TGTGCCTTGTGGGAGCCGGTGGAGTTGGGCAAAAAAATCAAGGTATTT

J: TRGJ1/TRGJ2
V: TRGV9
size: medium-sized
CDR3: CALWEVGKNRKLF
DNA: TGTGCCTTGTGGGAGGTGGGGAAGAATAGGAAACTCTTT

J: TRGJP
V: TRGV9
size: large
CDR3: CALWDRELGKKIKVF
DNA: TGTGCCTTGTGGGATAGGGAGTTGGGCAAAAAAATCAAGGTATTT

J: TRGJP
V: TRGV9
size: large
CDR3: CALWEGLELGKKIKVF
DNA: TGTGCCTTGTGGGAGGGACTCGAGTTGGGCAAAAAAATCAAGGTATTT

J: TRGJP
V: TRGV9
size: large
CDR3: CALWEGRQELGKKIKVF
DNA: TGTGCCTTGTGGGAGGGACGACAAGAGTTGGGCAAAAAAATCAAGGTATTT

J: TRGJ1/TRGJ2
V: TRGV4
size: medium-sized
CDR3: CATLDKQKLF
DNA: TGTGCCACCTTAGATAAACAGAAACTCTTT

J: TRGJP
V: TRGV9
size: large
CDR3: CALWESVELGKKIKVF
DNA: TGTGCCTTGTGGGAGTCTGTGGAGTTGGGCAAAAAAATCAAGGTATTT

J: TRGJP
V: TRGV9
size: large
CDR3: CALWEASQELGKKIKVF
DNA: TGTGCCTTGTGGGAGGCTAGTCAAGAGTTGGGCAAAAAAATCAAGGTATTT

J: TRGJ1/TRGJ2
V: TRGV9
size: large
CDR3: CALWERNKKLF
DNA: TGTGCCTTGTGGGAGAGGAATAAGAAACTCTTT

J: TRGJ1/TRGJ2
V: TRGV8
size: large
CDR3: CATWVPNVSKKLF
DNA: TGTGCCACCTGGGTCCCCAACGTTAGTAAGAAACTCTTT

J: TRGJP
V: TRGV9
size: large
CDR3: CALWDDGELGKKIKVF
DNA: TGTGCCTTGTGGGATGATGGGGAGTTGGGCAAAAAAATCAAGGTATTT

J: TRGJP
V: TRGV9
size: medium-sized
CDR3: CALWEKELGKKIKVF
DNA: TGTGCCTTGTGGGAAAAGGAGTTGGGCAAAAAAATCAAGGTATTT

J: TRGJP
V: TRGV9
size: large
CDR3: CALWEVRSGGKKIKVF
DNA: TGTGCCTTGTGGGAGGTGCGGTCAGGGGGCAAAAAAATCAAGGTATTT

J: TRGJ1/TRGJ2
V: TRGV5
size: large
CDR3: CATWDRPQKLF
DNA: TGTGCCACCTGGGACAGGCCCCAGAAACTCTTT

J: TRGJ1/TRGJ2
V: TRGV8
size: large
CDR3: CATLLKKLF
DNA: TGTGCCACCCTGCTTAAGAAACTCTTT

J: TRGJP
V: TRGV9
size: medium-sized
CDR3: CALWEVISELGKKIKVF
DNA: TGTGCCTTGTGGGAGGTGATTTCGGAGTTGGGCAAAAAAATCAAGGTATTT

J: TRGJ1/TRGJ2
V: TRGV10
size: medium-sized
CDR3: CAAWDYSPVLTVLFYYKKLF
DNA: TGTGCTGCGTGGGATTATTCCCCAGTACTCACCGTACTATTTTATTATAAGAAACTCTTT

J: TRGJP
V: TRGV9
size: medium-sized
CDR3: CALWEVLGLGKKIKVF
DNA: TGTGCCTTGTGGGAGGTGCTAGGGTTGGGCAAAAAAATCAAGGTATTT

J: TRGJP
V: TRGV9
size: medium-sized
CDR3: CALWEVHKELGKKIKVF
DNA: TGTGCCTTGTGGGAGGTGCATAAAGAGTTGGGCAAAAAAATCAAGGTATTT

J: TRGJP1
V: TRGV10
size: few
CDR3: CAQYTTDWFKIF
DNA: TGTGCCCAGTATACCACTGATTGGTTCAAGATATTT

J: TRGJP
V: TRGV9
size: large
CDR3: CALWEGVKELGKKIKVF
DNA: TGTGCCTTGTGGGAGGGCGTGAAAGAGTTGGGCAAAAAAATCAAGGTATTT

J: TRGJP1
V: TRGV10
size: few
CDR3: CAQYTTGWFKIF
DNA: TGTGCCCAGTATACCACTGGTTGGTTCAAGATATTT

J: TRGJP
V: TRGV9
size: large
CDR3: CALWEVELGKKIKVF
DNA: TGTGCCTTGTGGGAGGTAGAGTTGGGCAAAAAAATCAAGGTATTT

J: TRGJP
V: TRGV9
size: medium-sized
CDR3: CALWEVQLGKKIKVF
DNA: TGTGCCTTGTGGGAGGTGCAGCTGGGCAAAAAAATCAAGGTATTT

J: TRGJP
V: TRGV9
size: few
CDR3: CALWESQGELGKKIKVF
DNA: TGTGCCTTGTGGGAGAGTCAGGGGGAGTTGGGCAAAAAAATCAAGGTATTT

J: TRGJP
V: TRGV9
size: -
CDR3: CALWETSQELGKKIKVF
DNA: TGTGCCTTGTGGGAGACCAGCCAAGAGTTGGGCAAAAAAATCAAGGTATTT

J: TRGJP
V: TRGV9
size: -
CDR3: CALWEARELGKKIKVF
DNA: TGTGCCTTGTGGGAGGCTAGAGAGTTGGGCAAAAAAATCAAGGTATTT

J: TRGJP
V: TRGV9
size: medium-sized
CDR3: CALFRKMQLGKKIKVF
DNA: TGTGCCTTGTTCCGAAAGATGCAGTTGGGCAAAAAAATCAAGGTATTT